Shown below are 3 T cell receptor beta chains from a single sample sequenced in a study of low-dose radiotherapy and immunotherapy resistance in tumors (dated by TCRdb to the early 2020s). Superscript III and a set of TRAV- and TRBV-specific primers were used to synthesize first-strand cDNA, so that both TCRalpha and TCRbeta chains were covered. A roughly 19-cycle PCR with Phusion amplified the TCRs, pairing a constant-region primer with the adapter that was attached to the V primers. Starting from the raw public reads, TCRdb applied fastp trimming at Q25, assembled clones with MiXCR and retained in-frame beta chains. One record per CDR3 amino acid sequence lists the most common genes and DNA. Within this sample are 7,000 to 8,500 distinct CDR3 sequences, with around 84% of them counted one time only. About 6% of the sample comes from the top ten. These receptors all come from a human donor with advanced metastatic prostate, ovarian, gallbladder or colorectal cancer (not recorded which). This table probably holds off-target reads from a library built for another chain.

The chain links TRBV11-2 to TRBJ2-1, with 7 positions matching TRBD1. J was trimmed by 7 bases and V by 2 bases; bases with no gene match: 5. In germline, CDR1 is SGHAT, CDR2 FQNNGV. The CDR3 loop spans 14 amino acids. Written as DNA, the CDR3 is TGTGCCAGCAGCTTAAGGGGGCCCATTAATGAGCAGTTCTTC. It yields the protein CASSLRGPINEQFF.

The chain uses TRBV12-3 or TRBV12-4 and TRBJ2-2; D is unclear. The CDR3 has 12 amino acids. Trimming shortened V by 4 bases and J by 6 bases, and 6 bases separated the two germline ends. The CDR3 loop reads CASSYHAGELFF. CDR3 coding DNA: TGTGCCAGCAGTTACCACGCCGGGGAGCTGTTTTTT.

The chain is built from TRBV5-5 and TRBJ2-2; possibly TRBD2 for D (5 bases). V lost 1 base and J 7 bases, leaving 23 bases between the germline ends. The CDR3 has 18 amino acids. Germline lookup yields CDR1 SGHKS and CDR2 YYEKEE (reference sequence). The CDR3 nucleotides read TGTGCCAGCAGCTTGTGGGCTGCATGGGATCTACGGGGCGGGGAGCTGTTTTTT. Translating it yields CASSLWAAWDLRGGELFF. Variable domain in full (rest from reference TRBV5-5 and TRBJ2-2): DAGVTQSPTHLIKTRGQQVTLRCSPISGHKSVSWYQQVLGQGPQFIFQYYEKEERGRGNFPDRFSARQFPNYSSELNVNALLLGDSALYLCASSLWAAWDLRGGELFFGEGSRLTVL.